Following are 26 T cell receptor beta chains from one sample sequenced in a study of molecular identifiers for immune sequencing clone quantification. TCRdb called the PCR reads again in MiXCR, with one record for every CDR3 protein. The sample consists of 2,600 or so distinct CDR3 sequences, over 15% of them appearing once. The source material was naive CD8+ T cells from blood, with Jurkat cell RNA spiked in. As to subset: FACS-sorted CD8+CD4-CCR7+CD45RA+ naive T cells. These receptors all stem from a human donor in good health. Some libraries in this study had Jurkat cell RNA spiked in.

With regard to this clonotype: A read error is possible here, since a much larger clone lies one base away. This chain connects TRBV7-9 to TRBJ2-7; D is ambiguous. This CDR3 is built from 14 residues. Germline-derived CDR1 and CDR2 are SEHNR and FQNEAQ (reference sequence). CDR3 bases: TGTGCCAGCAGCTATGGTGGTTTACAGTACGAGCGGTACTTC. It codes for CASSYGGLQYERYF.

By sample fraction, this clonotype is large. V gene TRBV5-1 combines with J gene TRBJ2-1; D not certain. Germline V gives CDR1 SGHRS, CDR2 YFSETQ. The CDR3 totals 14 residues. Trimming removed 1 base at V and 2 bases at J, with 7 bases between. CDR3 in amino acids: CASSLPTTYNEQFF. DNA for the CDR3: TGCGCCAGCAGCTTGCCAACTACCTACAATGAGCAGTTCTTC.

This chain joins TRBV10-2 and TRBJ2-1; 11 bases fit TRBD2. Trimming removed 4 bases from V and 4 bases from J; junction bases left unmatched: 3. This CDR3 comprises 15 residues. Germline-derived CDR1 and CDR2 are WSHSY and SAAADI. CDR3 sequence: CASSVGTSGYNEQFF. CDR3 sequence (DNA): TGCGCCAGCAGTGTCGGGACTAGCGGATACAATGAGCAGTTCTTC.

This clonotype rates as medium-sized (0.01 to 0.1%). The chain recombines TRBV7-2 with TRBJ2-7; TRBD2 matches 10 bases. From germline, CDR1 is SGHTA and CDR2 FQGNSA. The trim removed 5 bases at V and 5 bases at J, leaving 18 bases unmatched. The CDR3 totals 18 residues. The CDR3 DNA is TGTGCCAGCAGCCTAAGGACGATCGAAAGCGGGAGGGCTCACGAGCAGTACTTC. It codes for CASSLRTIESGRAHEQYF.

This clonotype is classed as large (0.1 to 1%). This chain connects TRBV29-1 to TRBJ2-7, with TRBD1 matching over 7 bases. There are 15 residues in the CDR3. The trim removed 0 bases at V and 0 bases at J, leaving 5 bases unmatched. Germline V gene data show CDR1 as SQVTM and CDR2 as ANQGSEA. The CDR3 here is CSVEDPGGDSYEQYF. In DNA, the CDR3 is TGCAGCGTTGAAGACCCAGGGGGTGACTCCTACGAGCAGTACTTC.

This clonotype is medium-sized (0.01 to 0.1%) in the sample. The rearrangement uses TRBV5-6 and TRBJ2-1; 8 positions agree with TRBD2. Germline V gives CDR1 SGHDT, CDR2 YYEEEE. The CDR3 consists of 15 residues. The V gene end was trimmed by 5 bases and the J gene end by 3 bases; junction bases not matched to a gene: 7. The CDR3 sequence is CASRTTSGLYNEQFF. CDR3 DNA: TGTGCCAGCAGGACTACTAGCGGACTCTACAATGAGCAGTTCTTC. Full variable domain (outside the CDR3, taken from reference TRBV5-6 and TRBJ2-1): DAGVTQSPTHLIKTRGQQVTLRCSPKSGHDTVSWYQQALGQGPQFIFQYYEEEERQRGNFPDRFSGHQFPNYSSELNVNALLLGDSALYLCASRTTSGLYNEQFFGPGTRLTVL.

A note on this clonotype: This may be a read error: a much more frequent sequence differs by one nucleotide. The rearrangement joins TRBV27 to TRBJ2-7; D unresolved. Germline V lookup: CDR1 MNHEY, CDR2 SMNVEV (reference sequence). This CDR3 contains 13 residues. The CDR3 nucleotides are TGTGCCAGCAGTTTCTCCCTTGGTTACGAGCGGTACTTC. As protein: CASSFSLGYERYF.

This clonotype is judged large. This CDR3 is CASSGGTDNTGELFF. CDR3 sequence (DNA): TGTGCCAGCAGTGGCGGGACAGATAACACCGGGGAGCTGTTTTTT. V gene TRBV7-9 combines with J gene TRBJ2-2, with D maybe TRBD1 (7 bases). V lost 6 bases to trimming and J lost 2 bases, with 13 bases between them. The CDR3 contains 15 residues. Germline loops: CDR1 SEHNR, CDR2 FQNEAQ (reference sequence).

Comments on this clonotype: This sequence may be a read error, since a much larger clone differs from it by one base. This chain links TRBV29-1 with TRBJ2-1; D gene unclear. The CDR3 sequence is 10 residues long. CDR1 is SQVTM, CDR2 ANQGSEA, per germline. CDR3 amino acids: CSVPENGQFF. CDR3 in DNA: TGCAGCGTTCCCGAAAATGGGCAGTTCTTC.

This clonotype is labeled as large. The genes are TRBV6-2 or TRBV6-3 and TRBJ2-5; tentatively, D is TRBD2 (6 bases). V was cut by 4 bases and J by 6 bases, with 12 bases left in between. The V gene's germline CDR1 is MNHEY and CDR2 SVGEGT. The CDR3 runs to 13 residues. CDR3 region: CASSSRELKTQYF. The CDR3, as DNA: TGTGCCAGCAGTTCCCGGGAGTTGAAGACCCAGTACTTC.

This clonotype was seen more than once but under ten times. The chain couples TRBV19 to TRBJ1-5, with D perhaps matching TRBD1 (6 bases). Germline lookup yields CDR1 LNHDA and CDR2 SQIVND (reference sequence). Trimming took 9 bases from V and 1 from J, leaving 19 bases between them. This CDR3 is 16 amino acids long. CDR3 in DNA: TGTGCCAGCGCCCCGGGGGCTAAGATGAGCAATCAGCCCCAGCATTTT. It translates to CASAPGAKMSNQPQHF.

This clonotype is categorized as medium-sized (0.01 to 0.1%). J is TRBJ1-3 and V is TRBV19; D remains ambiguous. Germline V gene lookup returns CDR1 LNHDA and CDR2 SQIVND (reference sequence). Deletions cut 7 bases from V and 4 bases from J, with 11 bases between. The CDR3 contains 13 residues. The CDR3 protein is CASKTYYGNTIYF. CDR3 coding DNA: TGTGCCAGTAAAACGTACTACGGAAACACCATATATTTT.

This clonotype is medium-sized (0.01 to 0.1%). The chain combines TRBV6-2 or TRBV6-3 with TRBJ2-7; 11 bases map to TRBD2. The CDR3 has 15 amino acids. The V gene's germline CDR1 is MNHEY and CDR2 SVGEGT. V lost 7 bases to trimming and J lost 4 bases; unmatched junction nucleotides: 9. The CDR3 protein is CASTDVAGGPYEQYF. The CDR3 coding sequence is TGTGCCAGCACCGACGTAGCGGGAGGGCCGTACGAGCAGTACTTC.

This clonotype is deemed medium-sized (0.01 to 0.1%). The chain is built from TRBV6-5 and TRBJ1-2; D ambiguous. V was trimmed by 6 bases and J by 1 base, leaving 18 bases between them. From germline, CDR1 is MNHEY and CDR2 SVGAGI. The CDR3 totals 16 residues. The CDR3 spells CASSHLPVQLNYGYTF. CDR3 coding DNA: TGTGCCAGCAGCCACCTCCCGGTGCAGCTTAACTATGGCTACACCTTC.

Relative to its sample, this clonotype is medium-sized. This chain connects TRBV28 to TRBJ2-2; D gene unclear. Trimming took 2 bases from V and 6 from J, leaving 7 bases between them. This CDR3 has 13 amino acids. Germline loops: CDR1 MDHEN, CDR2 SYDVKM. CDR3 bases: TGTGCCAGCAGTTTAAGAGACTCCGGGGAGCTGTTTTTT. Translating it yields CASSLRDSGELFF.

Comment on this clonotype: A clone one base away is much larger, so this may be a read error. The rearrangement joins TRBV10-3 to TRBJ2-3, with 14 bases identical to TRBD2. From germline, CDR1 is ENHRY and CDR2 SYGVKD. This CDR3 contains 15 residues. The CDR3 region is CAISESGLAGDMQYF. The CDR3 DNA is TGTGCCATCAGTGAGTCGGGACTAGCGGGAGATATGCAGTATTTT.

Judged by abundance, this clonotype is medium-sized. This chain joins TRBV28 and TRBJ1-5, with 11 bases that match TRBD1. The CDR3 covers 14 residues. The ends lost 4 bases at V and 7 bases at J; junction bases unmatched: 3. Per germline, CDR1 MDHEN and CDR2 SYDVKM. CDR3 sequence (DNA): TGTGCCAGCAGTTCGGGACAGGGGGGGCAGCCCCAGCATTTT. Translated: CASSSGQGGQPQHF.

This clonotype qualifies as medium-sized. The V call is TRBV4-2, the J call TRBJ1-5; tentative D call: TRBD1 (6 bases). The germline V gene encodes CDR1 LGHNA and CDR2 YNFKEQ. Trimming removed 3 bases at V and 5 bases at J, with 23 bases between. The CDR3 has 18 amino acids. This chain's CDR3 is CASSQVSWETGEDQPQHF. In DNA form, the CDR3 reads TGTGCCAGCAGCCAGGTCTCTTGGGAGACAGGAGAGGATCAGCCCCAGCATTTT.

By share of the sample, this clonotype is medium-sized. The chain has TRBV28 and TRBJ2-7; either TRBD1 or TRBD2 may fit D (5 bases each). V was trimmed by 6 bases and J by 10 bases, leaving 16 bases between them. CDR1 and CDR2 (germline): MDHEN, SYDVKM. The CDR3 runs 12 residues. CDR3 sequence reads: CASSRGTWEQYF. The CDR3 DNA is TGTGCCAGCAGCCGAGGGACGTGGGAACAGTACTTC.

By frequency in the sample, this clonotype is medium-sized. The chain carries TRBV6-6 and TRBJ2-3, with TRBD2 identical over 9 bases. CDR3 size: 14 residues. Germline CDR1 MNHNY, CDR2 SVGAGI (reference sequence). The V gene end was trimmed by 7 bases and the J gene end by 3 bases; junction bases not matched to a gene: 5. The CDR3 nucleotides are TGTGCCAGCATGGCTAGCGGGACTACAGATACGCAGTATTTT. This translates into CASMASGTTDTQYF.

This clonotype is medium-sized (0.01 to 0.1%). CDR3 loop: CASSVGLGHNEQFF. The CDR3 DNA reads TGTGCCAGCAGCGTAGGTTTGGGGCACAATGAGCAGTTCTTC. This chain connects TRBV9 to TRBJ2-1; the D gene is possibly TRBD1 (5 bases). From germline, CDR1 is SGDLS and CDR2 YYNGEE. Trimming cost V 0 bases and J 5 bases, with 9 bases left between them. The CDR3 contains 14 residues.

Comments on this clonotype: A junction end diverges from the germline sequence, so it may reflect a read error. The chain combines TRBV28 with TRBJ2-6; possibly TRBD1 or TRBD2 for D (5 bases each). This CDR3 has 18 amino acids. Looked up from germline, CDR1 is MDHEN and CDR2 is SYDVKM. The CDR3 is CASSNPGPETSGTNVLTF. Here the CDR3 DNA reads TGTGCCAGCAGCAACCCGGGACCCGAGACCTCTGGGACCAACGTCCTGACTTTC.

In this sample, this clonotype is medium-sized. The rearrangement uses TRBV5-6 and TRBJ2-5, with D unclear. Trimming shortened V by 6 bases and J by 3 bases, and 21 bases separated the two germline ends. The CDR3 extends over 16 amino acids. Per germline, CDR1 SGHDT and CDR2 YYEEEE. The CDR3 DNA is TGTGCCAGCAACTTACCGGGTGGTCCCTGGGAAGAGACCCAGTACTTC. Its translation is CASNLPGGPWEETQYF.

This clonotype rates as medium-sized. The V gene is TRBV9, the J gene TRBJ2-3; possibly TRBD2 for D (6 bases). The V gene lost 3 bases and the J gene lost 5 bases, with 10 bases spanning the gap. CDR3 size: 13 residues. Germline V lookup: CDR1 SGDLS, CDR2 YYNGEE. The CDR3 bases are TGTGCCAGCAGCGCAGGAGGGCAAGATACGCAGTATTTT. It yields the protein CASSAGGQDTQYF.

This clonotype is classed as medium-sized. The rearrangement links TRBV4-3 to TRBJ1-4, with 9 bases fitting TRBD1. The CDR3 spans 17 residues. Trimming took 0 bases from V and 4 from J; bases not matched to a gene: 6. Per germline, CDR1 LGHNA and CDR2 YSLEER. The CDR3 region is CASSQDFPGQGNEKLFF. CDR3 sequence (DNA): TGCGCCAGCAGCCAAGATTTTCCGGGACAGGGTAATGAAAAACTGTTTTTT.

The rearrangement uses TRBV2 and TRBJ2-6, with D possibly being TRBD2 (7 bases). V was trimmed by 5 bases and J by 2 bases, leaving 16 bases between them. Germline-derived CDR1 and CDR2 are SNHLY and FYNNEI. This CDR3 spans 17 amino acids. The CDR3 is CASSTPRGGPGANVLTF. The DNA of the CDR3 is TGTGCCAGCAGTACACCAAGGGGGGGACCTGGGGCCAACGTCCTGACTTTC.